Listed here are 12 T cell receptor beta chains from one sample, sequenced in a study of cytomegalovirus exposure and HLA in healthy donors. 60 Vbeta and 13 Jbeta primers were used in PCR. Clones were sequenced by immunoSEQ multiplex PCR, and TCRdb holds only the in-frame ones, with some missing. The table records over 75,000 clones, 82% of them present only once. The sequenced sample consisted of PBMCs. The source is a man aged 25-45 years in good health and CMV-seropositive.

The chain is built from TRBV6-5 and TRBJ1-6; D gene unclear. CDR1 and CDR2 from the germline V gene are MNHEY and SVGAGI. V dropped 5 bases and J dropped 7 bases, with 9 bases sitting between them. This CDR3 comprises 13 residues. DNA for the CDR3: TGTGCCAGCAGTACGGGAGGGAATTCACCCCTCCACTTT. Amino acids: CASSTGGNSPLHF.

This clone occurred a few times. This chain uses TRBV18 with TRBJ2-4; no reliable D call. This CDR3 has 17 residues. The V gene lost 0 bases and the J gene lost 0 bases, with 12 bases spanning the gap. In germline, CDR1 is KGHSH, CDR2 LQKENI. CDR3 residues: CASSPPFQTVAKNIQYF. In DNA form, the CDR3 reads TGTGCCAGCTCACCACCATTCCAGACTGTAGCCAAAAACATTCAGTACTTC.

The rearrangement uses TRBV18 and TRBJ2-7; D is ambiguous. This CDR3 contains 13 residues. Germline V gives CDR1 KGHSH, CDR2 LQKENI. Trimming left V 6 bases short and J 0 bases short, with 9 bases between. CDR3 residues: CASSHTPSYEQYF. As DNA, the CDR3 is TGTGCCAGCTCCCACACCCCCTCCTACGAGCAGTACTTC.

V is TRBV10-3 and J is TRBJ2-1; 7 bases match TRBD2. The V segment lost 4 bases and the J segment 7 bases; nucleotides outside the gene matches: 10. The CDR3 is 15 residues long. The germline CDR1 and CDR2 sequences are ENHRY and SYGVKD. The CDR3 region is CAISVDGLAANEQFF. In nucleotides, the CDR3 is TGTGCCATCAGTGTCGACGGGCTAGCGGCGAATGAGCAGTTCTTC.

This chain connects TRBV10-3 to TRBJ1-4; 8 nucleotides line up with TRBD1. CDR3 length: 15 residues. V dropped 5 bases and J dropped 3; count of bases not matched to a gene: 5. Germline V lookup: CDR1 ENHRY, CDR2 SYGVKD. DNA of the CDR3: TGTGCCATCAGTCCCTCAGGGGGCCCTAATGAAAAACTGTTTTTT. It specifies CAISPSGGPNEKLFF.

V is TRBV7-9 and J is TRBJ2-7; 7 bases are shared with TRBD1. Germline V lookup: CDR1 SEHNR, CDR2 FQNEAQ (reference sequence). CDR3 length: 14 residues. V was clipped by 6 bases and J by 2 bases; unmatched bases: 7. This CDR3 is CASRPGTETYEQYF. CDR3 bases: TGTGCCAGCAGGCCGGGGACAGAGACCTACGAGCAGTACTTC. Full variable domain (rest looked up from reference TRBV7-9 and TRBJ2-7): DTGVSQNPRHKITKRGQNVTFRCDPISEHNRLYWYRQTLGQGPEFLTYFQNEAQLEKSRLLSDRFSAERPKGSFSTLEIQRTEQGDSAMYLCASRPGTETYEQYFGPGTRLTVT.

The CDR3 DNA reads TGTGCCAGTAGTACCTCTCCGCGGAGGGGTTACGAAAAACTGTTTTTT. Translating gives CASSTSPRRGYEKLFF. The J gene is TRBJ1-4, the V gene TRBV19, with TRBD1 as a possible D gene (5 bases). The length of the CDR3 is 16 residues. Germline V gene data show CDR1 as LNHDA and CDR2 as SQIVND (reference sequence). Trimming pared 4 bases from V and 8 bases from J, leaving 20 bases between. Combining the CDR3 with reference TRBV19 and TRBJ1-4 gives the whole variable domain DGGITQSPKYLFRKEGQNVTLSCEQNLNHDAMYWYRQDPGQGLRLIYYSQIVNDFQKGDIAEGYSVSREKKESFPLTVTSAQKNPTAFYLCASSTSPRRGYEKLFFGSGTQLSVL.

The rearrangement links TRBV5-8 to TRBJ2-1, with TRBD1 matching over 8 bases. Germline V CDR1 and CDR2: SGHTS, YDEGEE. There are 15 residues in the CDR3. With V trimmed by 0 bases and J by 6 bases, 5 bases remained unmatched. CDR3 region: CASSLGQGIPNEQFF. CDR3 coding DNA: TGTGCCAGCAGCTTGGGACAGGGGATCCCCAATGAGCAGTTCTTC.

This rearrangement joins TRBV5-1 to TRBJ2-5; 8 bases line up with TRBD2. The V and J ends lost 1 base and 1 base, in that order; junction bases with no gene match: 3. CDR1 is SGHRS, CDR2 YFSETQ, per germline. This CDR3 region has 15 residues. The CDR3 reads CASSLSAGGQETQYF. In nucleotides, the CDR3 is TGCGCCAGCAGCTTGTCGGCGGGGGGCCAAGAGACCCAGTACTTC.

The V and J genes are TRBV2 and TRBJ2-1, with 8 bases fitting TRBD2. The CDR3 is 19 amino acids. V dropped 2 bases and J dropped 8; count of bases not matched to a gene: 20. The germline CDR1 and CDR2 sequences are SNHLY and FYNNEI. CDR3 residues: CASSEQVPGLGAWTDEQFF. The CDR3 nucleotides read TGTGCCAGCAGTGAACAGGTTCCGGGACTAGGAGCCTGGACAGATGAGCAGTTCTTC.

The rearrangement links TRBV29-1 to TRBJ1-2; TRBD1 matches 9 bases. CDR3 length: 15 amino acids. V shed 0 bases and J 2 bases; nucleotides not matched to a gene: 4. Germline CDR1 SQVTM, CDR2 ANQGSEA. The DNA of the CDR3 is TGCAGCGTTGAAGATCCAGGACAGGGGAACTATGGCTACACCTTC. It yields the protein CSVEDPGQGNYGYTF.

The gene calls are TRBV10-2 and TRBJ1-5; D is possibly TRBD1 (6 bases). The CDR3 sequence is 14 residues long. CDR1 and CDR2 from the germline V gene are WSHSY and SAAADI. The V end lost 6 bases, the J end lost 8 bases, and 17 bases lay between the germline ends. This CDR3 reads CASRGEQGWEPQHF. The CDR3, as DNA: TGCGCCAGCAGGGGGGAACAGGGATGGGAGCCCCAGCATTTT.